The clone carrying this T cell receptor (beta chain) was detected ten times or more. Losses at the gene ends were 4 bases for V and 3 bases for J; bases not matched to a gene: 8. This CDR3 contains 15 residues. Germline V gives CDR1 LGHNA, CDR2 YSLEER. One entry per CDR3 protein, called by TCRdb with MiXCR from the RT-PCR reads. The repertoire holds almost 700,000 distinct CDR3 sequences, with 14% as singletons. The chain recombines TRBV4-3 with TRBJ2-7; TRBD2 matches at 8 bases. Specimen: memory CD4+ T cells from blood. This clonotype was sampled from a female donor in good health, serving as a healthy control. DNA of the CDR3: TGCGCCAGCAGCCGCCTTACCGCGGGGGGCTACGAGCAGTACTTC. Residues: CASSRLTAGGYEQYF.